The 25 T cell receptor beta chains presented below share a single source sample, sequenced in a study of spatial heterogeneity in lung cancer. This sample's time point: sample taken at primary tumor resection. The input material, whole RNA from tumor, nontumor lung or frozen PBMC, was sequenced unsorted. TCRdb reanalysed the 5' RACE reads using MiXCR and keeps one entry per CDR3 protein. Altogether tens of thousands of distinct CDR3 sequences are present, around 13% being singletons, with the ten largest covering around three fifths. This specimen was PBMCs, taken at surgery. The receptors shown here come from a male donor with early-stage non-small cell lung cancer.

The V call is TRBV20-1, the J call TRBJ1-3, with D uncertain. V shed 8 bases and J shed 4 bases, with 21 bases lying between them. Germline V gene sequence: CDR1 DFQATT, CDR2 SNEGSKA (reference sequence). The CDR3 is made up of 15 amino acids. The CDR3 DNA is TGCAGTCATCCCCCGGCGGAGTTGTTGGGAAACACCATATATTTT. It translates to CSHPPAELLGNTIYF.

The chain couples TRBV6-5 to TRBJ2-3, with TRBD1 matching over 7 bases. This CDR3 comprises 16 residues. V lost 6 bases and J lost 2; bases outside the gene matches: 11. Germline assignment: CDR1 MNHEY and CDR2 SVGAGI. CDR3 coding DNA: TGTGCCAGCAGACCGGGACAGAAATTTATCACAGATACGCAGTATTTT. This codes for CASRPGQKFITDTQYF.

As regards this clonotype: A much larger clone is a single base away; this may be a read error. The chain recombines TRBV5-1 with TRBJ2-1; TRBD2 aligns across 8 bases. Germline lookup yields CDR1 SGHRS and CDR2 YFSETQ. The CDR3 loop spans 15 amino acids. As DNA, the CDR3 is TGCGCCAGCAGCCCCGCGGGGGGCGCTTACAATGACCAGTTCTTC. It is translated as CASSPAGGAYNDQFF.

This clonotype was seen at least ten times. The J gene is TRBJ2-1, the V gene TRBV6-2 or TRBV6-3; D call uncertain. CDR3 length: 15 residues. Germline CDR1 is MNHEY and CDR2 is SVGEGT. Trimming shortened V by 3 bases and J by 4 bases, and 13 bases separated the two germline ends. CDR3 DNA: TGTGCCAGCAGTTATAAGCAGTCTCTGTACAATGAGCAGTTCTTC. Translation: CASSYKQSLYNEQFF.

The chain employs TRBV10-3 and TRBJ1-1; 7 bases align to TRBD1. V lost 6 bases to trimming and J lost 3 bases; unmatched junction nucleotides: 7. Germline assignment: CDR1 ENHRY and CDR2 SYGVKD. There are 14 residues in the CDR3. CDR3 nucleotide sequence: TGTGCCATCAGACTGACAGGGACGGACACTGAAGCTTTCTTT. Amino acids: CAIRLTGTDTEAFF.

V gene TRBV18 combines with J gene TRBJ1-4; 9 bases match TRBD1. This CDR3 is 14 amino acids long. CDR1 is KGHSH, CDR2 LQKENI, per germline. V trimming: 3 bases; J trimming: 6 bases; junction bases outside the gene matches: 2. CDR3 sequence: CASSPTGGDEKLFF. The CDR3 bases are TGTGCCAGCTCACCTACAGGGGGCGATGAAAAACTGTTTTTT.

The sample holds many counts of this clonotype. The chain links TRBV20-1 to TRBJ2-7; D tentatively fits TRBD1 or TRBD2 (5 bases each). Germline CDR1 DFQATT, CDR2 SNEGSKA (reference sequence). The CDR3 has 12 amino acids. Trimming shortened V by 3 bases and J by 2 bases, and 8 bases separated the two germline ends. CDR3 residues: CSASGGPYEQYF. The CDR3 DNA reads TGCAGTGCTAGTGGGGGTCCCTACGAGCAGTACTTC.

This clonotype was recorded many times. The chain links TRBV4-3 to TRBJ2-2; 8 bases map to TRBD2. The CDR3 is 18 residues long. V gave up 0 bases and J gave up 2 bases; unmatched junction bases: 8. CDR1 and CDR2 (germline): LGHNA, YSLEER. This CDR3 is CASSQELTSGFNTGELFF. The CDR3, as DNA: TGCGCCAGCAGCCAAGAATTAACTAGCGGATTTAACACCGGGGAGCTGTTTTTT.

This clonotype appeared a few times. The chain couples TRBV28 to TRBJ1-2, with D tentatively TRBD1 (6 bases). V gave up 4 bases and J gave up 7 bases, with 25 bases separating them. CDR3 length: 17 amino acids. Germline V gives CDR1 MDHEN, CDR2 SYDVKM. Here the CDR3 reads CASSWMRQDPSLGGYTF. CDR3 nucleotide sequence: TGTGCCAGCAGTTGGATGCGACAGGATCCCTCCCTGGGTGGCTACACCTTC.

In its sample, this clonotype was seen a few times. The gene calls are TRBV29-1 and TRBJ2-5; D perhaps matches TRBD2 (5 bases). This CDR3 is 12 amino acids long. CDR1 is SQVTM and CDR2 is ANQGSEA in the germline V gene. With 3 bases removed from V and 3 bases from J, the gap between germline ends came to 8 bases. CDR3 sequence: CSVDSGKETQYF. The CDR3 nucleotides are TGCAGCGTTGACTCGGGAAAAGAGACCCAGTACTTC.

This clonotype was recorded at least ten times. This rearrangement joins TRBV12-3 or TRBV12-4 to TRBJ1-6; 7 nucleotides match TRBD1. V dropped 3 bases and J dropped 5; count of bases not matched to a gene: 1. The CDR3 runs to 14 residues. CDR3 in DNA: TGTGCCAGCAGTTTGGGGACAGATAATTCACCCCTCCACTTT. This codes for CASSLGTDNSPLHF.

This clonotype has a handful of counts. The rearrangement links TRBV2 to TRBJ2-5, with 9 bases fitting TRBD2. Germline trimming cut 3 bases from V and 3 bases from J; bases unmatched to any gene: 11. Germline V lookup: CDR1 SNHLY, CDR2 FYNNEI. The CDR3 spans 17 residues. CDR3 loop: CASSDRAPTSGKETQYF. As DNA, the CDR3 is TGTGCCAGCAGTGATAGAGCCCCGACTAGCGGCAAAGAGACCCAGTACTTC.

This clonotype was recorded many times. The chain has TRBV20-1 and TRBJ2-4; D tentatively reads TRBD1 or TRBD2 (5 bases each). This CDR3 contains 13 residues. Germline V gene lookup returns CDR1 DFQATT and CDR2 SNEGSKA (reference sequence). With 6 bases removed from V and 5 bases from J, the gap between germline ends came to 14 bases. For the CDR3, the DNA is TGCAGTGCCGCCAGGGACGGGGAAAACATTCAGTACTTC. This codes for CSAARDGENIQYF.

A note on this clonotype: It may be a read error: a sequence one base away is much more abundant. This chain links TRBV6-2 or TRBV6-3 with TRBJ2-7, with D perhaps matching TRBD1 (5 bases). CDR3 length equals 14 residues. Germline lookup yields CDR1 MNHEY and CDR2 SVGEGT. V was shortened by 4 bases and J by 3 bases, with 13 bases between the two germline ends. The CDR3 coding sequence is TGTGCCAGCAGTTCCCCGAGACAGAGCTACGAGCAGTACTTC. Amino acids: CASSSPRQSYEQYF.

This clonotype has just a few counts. CDR3 in amino acids: CATSDPLRGNEQFF. In DNA, the CDR3 is TGTGCCACCAGTGATCCACTGCGTGGCAATGAGCAGTTCTTC. The V and J genes are TRBV24-1 and TRBJ2-1; D is unclear. The CDR3 consists of 14 residues. Germline CDR1 reads KGHDR; CDR2 reads SFDVKD. Trimming took off 3 bases at V and 6 bases at J, with 11 bases between the two ends.

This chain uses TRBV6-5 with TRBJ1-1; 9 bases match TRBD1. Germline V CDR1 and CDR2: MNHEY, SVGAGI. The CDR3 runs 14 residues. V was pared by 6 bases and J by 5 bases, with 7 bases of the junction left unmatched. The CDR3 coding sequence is TGTGCCAGCAGACCCCGACAGGGGGAAACTGAAGCTTTCTTT. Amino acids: CASRPRQGETEAFF.

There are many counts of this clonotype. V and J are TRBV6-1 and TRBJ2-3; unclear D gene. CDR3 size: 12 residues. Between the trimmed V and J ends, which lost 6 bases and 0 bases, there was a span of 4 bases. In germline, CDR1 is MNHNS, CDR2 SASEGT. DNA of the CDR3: TGTGCCAGCAGGACTAGCACAGATACGCAGTATTTT. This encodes CASRTSTDTQYF.

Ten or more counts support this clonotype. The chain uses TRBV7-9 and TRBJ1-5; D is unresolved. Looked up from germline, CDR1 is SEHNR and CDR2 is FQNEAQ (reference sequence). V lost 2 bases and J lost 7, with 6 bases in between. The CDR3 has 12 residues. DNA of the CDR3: TGTGCCAGCAGCTTACTGGACCAGCCCCAGCATTTT. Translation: CASSLLDQPQHF.

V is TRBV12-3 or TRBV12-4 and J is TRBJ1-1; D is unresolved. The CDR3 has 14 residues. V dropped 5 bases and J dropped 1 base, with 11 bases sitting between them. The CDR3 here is CASSPVSGNTEAFF. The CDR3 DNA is TGTGCCAGCAGTCCCGTATCTGGGAACACTGAAGCTTTCTTT.

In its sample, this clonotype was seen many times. The CDR3, as DNA: TGCGCCAGCAGCTCTCCGGACAGCTCTTTTCCCTACACCTTC. Amino acids: CASSSPDSSFPYTF. The chain joins TRBV5-1 to TRBJ1-2; the D gene is possibly TRBD1 (6 bases). From germline, CDR1 is SGHRS and CDR2 YFSETQ. The ends were cut back, 3 bases at V and 10 bases at J, with 19 bases in the middle. The CDR3 consists of 14 residues.

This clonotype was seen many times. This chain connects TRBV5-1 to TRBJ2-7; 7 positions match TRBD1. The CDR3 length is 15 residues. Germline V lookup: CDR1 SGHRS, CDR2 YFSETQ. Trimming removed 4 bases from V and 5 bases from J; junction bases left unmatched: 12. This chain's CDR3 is CASSPRRDRAHEQYF. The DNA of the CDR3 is TGCGCCAGCAGCCCGCGGCGTGACAGGGCTCACGAGCAGTACTTC.

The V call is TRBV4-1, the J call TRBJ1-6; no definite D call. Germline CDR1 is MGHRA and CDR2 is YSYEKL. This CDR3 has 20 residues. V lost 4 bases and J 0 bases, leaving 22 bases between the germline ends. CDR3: CASSPQAPIGRSSYNSPLHF. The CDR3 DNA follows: TGCGCCAGCAGCCCGCAGGCGCCAATCGGCAGGAGCTCCTATAATTCACCCCTCCACTTT.

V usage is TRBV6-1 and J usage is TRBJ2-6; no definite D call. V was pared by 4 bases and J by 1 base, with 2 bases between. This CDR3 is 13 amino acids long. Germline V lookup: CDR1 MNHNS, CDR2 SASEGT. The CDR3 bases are TGTGCCAGCAGTGCTTCTGGGGCCAACGTCCTGACTTTC. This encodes CASSASGANVLTF.

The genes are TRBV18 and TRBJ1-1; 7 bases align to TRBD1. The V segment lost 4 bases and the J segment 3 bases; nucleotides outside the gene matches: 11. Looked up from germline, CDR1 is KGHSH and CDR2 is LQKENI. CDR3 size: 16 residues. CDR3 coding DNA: TGTGCCAGCTCACTCGTCACAGGGGCGCGGGACACTGAAGCTTTCTTT. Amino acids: CASSLVTGARDTEAFF.

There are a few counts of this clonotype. The CDR3 DNA is TGTGCCAGCGGGGTTAATGAGCAGTTCTTC. Translated, it gives CASGVNEQFF. This chain links TRBV7-8 with TRBJ2-1; D is undetermined. CDR1 SGHVS and CDR2 FQNEAQ come from the germline V gene. The V and J ends lost 8 bases and 7 bases respectively, with 6 bases between them. The CDR3 is made up of 10 amino acids.